Sequencing of this TCR beta chain was carried out in a study of blood T cells in healthy people across ages. This clonotype was observed a handful of times. The study drew donors from healthy Caucasian individuals in Russia aged roughly 6 to 90. The amount of total RNA extracted per sample was at least 6 micrograms. V lost 3 bases, J lost 3 bases, and 14 bases lay in between. Germline assignment: CDR1 MNHEY and CDR2 SMNVEV (reference sequence). The CDR3 length is 15 residues. A sample-barcoded 5' primer and a J-beta primer mix were used in a second PCR of roughly 7 to 11 cycles. TCRdb reprocessed the 5' RACE reads with MiXCR, giving one entry per CDR3 protein. Found here are roughly 800,000 distinct CDR3 sequences, 53% of them singletons; the top ten hold under 50%.

The chain joins TRBV27 to TRBJ1-1, with TRBD1 as a possible D gene (5 bases). The source is a man at least 80 years old in good health. Specimen: blood. This CDR3 reads CASSFGGTADTEAFF. The CDR3 bases are TGTGCCAGCAGTTTTGGGGGGACGGCAGACACTGAAGCTTTCTTT.